Each of the 19 T cell receptor beta chains below was sequenced from the same sample in a study of monozygotic twins with inflammatory bowel disease. Each CDR3 protein gets one entry in TCRdb, which reprocessed the 5' RACE reads and gives no DNA. The table for this sample gives around 230,000 distinct CDR3 sequences. Sequences were obtained from blood. The receptor set was obtained from a human donor with ulcerative colitis or Crohn's disease, or a healthy co-twin of an affected twin (not recorded which).

This sequence joins TRBV18 and TRBJ1-2; the D call from TCRdb, TRBD1, cannot be confirmed without DNA. The CDR3 sequence is 13 residues long. Germline lookup yields CDR1 KGHSH and CDR2 LQKENI. The CDR3 protein is CASSPRTGDGYTF. The full variable domain, in which reference TRBV18 and TRBJ1-2 provide the parts outside the CDR3, is NAGVMQNPRHLVRRRGQEARLRCSPMKGHSHVYWYRQLPEEGLKFMVYLQKENIIDESGMPKERFSAEFPKEGPSILRIQQVVRGDSAAYFCASSPRTGDGYTFGSGTRLTVV.

V is TRBV18 and J is TRBJ1-1; the TCRdb D gene call, TRBD1, has no DNA to confirm it. This CDR3 is built from 15 residues. From germline, CDR1 is KGHSH and CDR2 LQKENI. The CDR3 loop is CASSPPAGGNTEAFF.

The rearrangement uses TRBV5-1 and TRBJ1-2. Germline values: CDR1 SGHRS, CDR2 YFSETQ. The CDR3 runs 13 residues. CDR3: CASSLEGQRGYTF.

The chain recombines TRBV29-1 with TRBJ2-3; TCRdb's assignment of TRBD2 cannot be checked, as there is no DNA. CDR1 and CDR2 from the germline V gene are SQVTM and ANQGSEA. The CDR3 length is 14 residues. CDR3 residues: CSVAGRALTDTQYF.

This chain's CDR3 is CASSSGQAANTGELFF. The V call is TRBV12-3 or TRBV12-4, the J call TRBJ2-2; the TRBD1 assignment by TCRdb is unverifiable without DNA. The CDR3 is 16 amino acids.

This rearrangement joins TRBV20-1 to TRBJ2-1; there is no DNA to check the TCRdb D call of TRBD1. CDR1 and CDR2 from the germline V gene are DFQATT and SNEGSKA (reference sequence). The CDR3 spans 13 residues. The chain's CDR3 is CSARRGYYNEQFF.

V and J are TRBV5-5 and TRBJ1-1; TCRdb calls TRBD1, which cannot be checked without DNA. In germline, CDR1 is SGHKS, CDR2 YYEKEE (reference sequence). This CDR3 comprises 16 residues. The CDR3 spells CASSSTRRDRLGKAFF.

The genes are TRBV20-1 and TRBJ1-4. The germline V gene encodes CDR1 DFQATT and CDR2 SNEGSKA (reference sequence). The CDR3 runs to 16 residues. The chain's CDR3 is CSARDLLRATNEKLFF.

This sequence joins TRBV15 and TRBJ1-1; TCRdb's D call of TRBD1 is untestable without DNA. Germline V lookup: CDR1 LNHNV, CDR2 YYDKDF (reference sequence). This CDR3 is 14 amino acids long. The CDR3 spells CATSSLTRGSEAFF.

This chain connects TRBV2 to TRBJ2-1; TCRdb's D call, TRBD2, is unchecked because there is no DNA. The CDR3 is made up of 15 amino acids. Germline assignment: CDR1 SNHLY and CDR2 FYNNEI. The CDR3 spells CASSEGLAKYNEQFF.

The chain joins TRBV5-1 to TRBJ2-3. CDR3 length: 14 residues. The germline gives CDR1 SGHRS, CDR2 YFSETQ. The CDR3 is CASSPLAGPETQYF.

The rearrangement joins TRBV12-3 or TRBV12-4 to TRBJ2-7; TCRdb lists TRBD2, though no DNA is available to test this call. CDR3 length equals 15 residues. This chain's CDR3 is CASSLRRADLYEQYF.

J is TRBJ2-2 and V is TRBV27; no DNA is available, so the TRBD2 call from TCRdb remains unchecked. Germline V gene lookup returns CDR1 MNHEY and CDR2 SMNVEV (reference sequence). The CDR3 sequence is 15 residues long. The chain's CDR3 is CASSPLRPRGGELFF.

V usage is TRBV7-2 and J usage is TRBJ2-1; the TCRdb call, TRBD2, lacks DNA for checking. The CDR3 is made up of 17 amino acids. Germline CDR1 reads SGHTA; CDR2 reads FQGNSA. The CDR3 loop is CASSPTGTSVVYNEEFF.

The chain carries TRBV20-1 and TRBJ2-7; TCRdb's D call, TRBD1, is unchecked because there is no DNA. This CDR3 is built from 18 residues. The germline V gene encodes CDR1 DFQATT and CDR2 SNEGSKA (reference sequence). The CDR3 is CSARDPGRTGGSSYEQYF.

The rearrangement uses TRBV5-1 and TRBJ2-3; no DNA is available, so the TRBD1 call from TCRdb remains unchecked. From germline, CDR1 is SGHRS and CDR2 YFSETQ. This CDR3 is built from 17 residues. The CDR3 sequence: CASSSDRGTGWTDTQYF.

CDR3 protein: CASGDPRNIASGGYTF. This sequence joins TRBV5-1 and TRBJ1-2; TCRdb proposes TRBD1, but this gene call is untestable without DNA. The CDR3 length is 16 residues. CDR1 SGHRS and CDR2 YFSETQ come from the germline V gene.

The V gene is TRBV10-3, the J gene TRBJ2-6; with no DNA, the TCRdb D assignment of TRBD2 cannot be verified. Germline lookup yields CDR1 ENHRY and CDR2 SYGVKD. The CDR3 is made up of 17 amino acids. The CDR3 sequence: CAISATKSSSGANVLTF.

The chain recombines TRBV12-3 or TRBV12-4 with TRBJ1-5. This CDR3 is built from 12 residues. CDR3 residues: CASSPDVWPQHF.